Detailed here is one T cell receptor beta chain. Other nucleotide sequences from this sample produce the same CDR3. The data originate from a study of shared clonotypes between healthy human individuals. Some clones are missing from TCRdb's copy, which holds only in-frame ones; the method was immunoSEQ multiplex PCR. Of around 550,000 clones in the sample, almost 97% were seen once. V was pared by 3 bases and J by 1 base, with 6 bases between. There are 13 residues in the CDR3. Germline V CDR1 and CDR2: MNHEY, SMNVEV (reference sequence). What was sequenced was naive CD4+ T cells sorted from blood. Subset here: CD45RA+ positively selected. This chain joins TRBV27 and TRBJ1-1; no definite D call. This receptor was obtained from a woman aged 25-40 years in good health. The CDR3 reads CASSLRENTEAFF. The CDR3 bases are TGTGCCAGCAGTTTGAGGGAGAACACTGAAGCTTTCTTT.